Judged by frequency, the clone carrying this T cell receptor beta chain is large (0.1 to 1%). Its antigen is currently unknown. The data were taken from a study of synovial regulatory T cells in juvenile arthritis. The CDR3 consists of 13 residues. No DNA has been recorded. CDR1 MNHEY and CDR2 SVGAGI come from the germline V gene. The assay was immunoSEQ multiplex PCR, and TCRdb's table has in-frame clones only and misses some. This sample contains some 400 clones. These iaTreg cells were HLA-DR+ Tregs. Regarding the study as a whole: Compared with other blood Treg cells, inflammation-associated Treg cells had reduced TCR diversity.

The sample taken for sequencing was Treg cells from blood. Subset defined: HLA-DR+ inflammation-associated blood Treg cells. The V and J genes are TRBV6-5 and TRBJ2-5; without DNA, the TCRdb call of TRBD2 cannot be checked. The origin of this receptor is a donor under 30 with juvenile idiopathic arthritis. The CDR3 loop reads CASTSGLLETQYF.